One sample yielded the 32 T cell receptor beta chains listed below, sequenced in a study of T-cell reconstitution after alpha-beta-depleted transplantation in children. Preparation of the TCRbeta library used unique molecular identifiers. In TCRdb, the PCR reads were re-called with MiXCR into one record per CDR3 protein. This sample has some 240,000 distinct CDR3 sequences, with approximately 9.8% found just once. This sample comprised PBMCs from the stem cell graft donor, obtained from the stem cell graft. These receptors were collected from a human donor who donated a stem cell graft to a child with SCID.

Many counts were recorded for this clonotype. This chain connects TRBV7-9 to TRBJ1-3; the D is unclear. V was clipped by 3 bases and J by 4 bases, with 16 bases between them. This CDR3 is built from 16 residues. Germline V lookup: CDR1 SEHNR, CDR2 FQNEAQ (reference sequence). CDR3 DNA sequence: TGTGCCAGCAGCTTGCTATCTACAGACCTGGGAAACACCATATATTTT. Amino acid sequence: CASSLLSTDLGNTIYF.

This clonotype has ten or more counts. V is TRBV9 and J is TRBJ1-2; no reliable D call. This CDR3 is built from 13 residues. Trimming removed 0 bases from V and 5 bases from J, with 8 bases in between. Germline CDR1 is SGDLS and CDR2 is YYNGEE. CDR3 in amino acids: CASSVDLGYGYTF. CDR3 bases: TGTGCCAGCAGCGTAGATCTTGGGTATGGCTACACCTTC.

This clonotype was recorded at least ten times. V and J are TRBV2 and TRBJ2-3; no clear D. Per germline, CDR1 SNHLY and CDR2 FYNNEI. The CDR3 runs 13 residues. V was pared by 2 bases and J by 4 bases, with 7 bases between. This chain's CDR3 is CASSESPADTQYF. The CDR3, as DNA: TGTGCCAGCAGTGAAAGCCCCGCAGATACGCAGTATTTT. Filled out from reference TRBV2 and TRBJ2-3, the complete variable domain reads EPEVTQTPSHQVTQMGQEVILRCVPISNHLYFYWYRQILGQKVEFLVSFYNNEISEKSEIFDDQFSVERPDGSNFTLKIRSTKLEDSAMYFCASSESPADTQYFGPGTRLTVL.

About this clonotype itself: A clone one base away is much larger, so this may be a read error. The V gene is TRBV7-9, the J gene TRBJ2-7, with D perhaps matching TRBD1 (7 bases). The CDR3 is made up of 13 amino acids. Germline loops: CDR1 SEHNR, CDR2 FQNEAQ (reference sequence). The CDR3 sequence: CAGSLGTAGEQYF. For the CDR3, the DNA is TGTGCCGGCAGCTTAGGGACAGCGGGCGAGCAGTACTTC.

Many counts were recorded for this clonotype. The V call is TRBV10-3, the J call TRBJ1-2; D is perhaps TRBD1 (5 bases). Per the germline V gene, CDR1 is ENHRY and CDR2 is SYGVKD. The V end was cut by 6 bases, the J end by 4 bases, with 12 bases between. The CDR3 sequence is 13 residues long. CDR3 region: CAISPGRVYGYTF. CDR3 in DNA: TGTGCCATCAGCCCGGGGCGGGTCTATGGCTACACCTTC.

This clonotype has at least ten counts. The V call is TRBV27, the J call TRBJ1-1, with a tentative D call TRBD1 (6 bases). CDR1 and CDR2 from the germline V gene are MNHEY and SMNVEV (reference sequence). CDR3 length: 14 amino acids. V lost 3 bases and J 8 bases, leaving 16 bases between the germline ends. The CDR3 loop reads CASSFPGDNSEAFF. CDR3 nucleotide sequence: TGTGCCAGCAGTTTCCCAGGGGATAACTCCGAAGCTTTCTTT.

This clonotype was recorded many times. The chain couples TRBV5-1 to TRBJ1-4; TRBD1 is a possible D gene (5 bases). Germline assignment: CDR1 SGHRS and CDR2 YFSETQ. The CDR3 runs 14 residues. Deletions cut 4 bases from V and 3 bases from J, with 10 bases between. CDR3 nucleotide sequence: TGCGCCAGCAGCCGGGGGGAGGCTAATGAAAAACTGTTTTTT. It specifies CASSRGEANEKLFF.

This clonotype was observed at least ten times. In nucleotides, the CDR3 is TGTGCCAGCAGCTTAGCGGCATCCTCCTATAATTCACCCCTCCACTTT. Amino acids: CASSLAASSYNSPLHF. V gene TRBV7-9 combines with J gene TRBJ1-6; no firm D call. With 0 bases removed from V and 0 bases from J, the gap between germline ends came to 6 bases. CDR3 length: 16 amino acids. Germline-derived CDR1 and CDR2 are SEHNR and FQNEAQ (reference sequence). Full variable domain (remainder filled in from reference TRBV7-9 and TRBJ1-6): DTGVSQNPRHKITKRGQNVTFRCDPISEHNRLYWYRQTLGQGPEFLTYFQNEAQLEKSRLLSDRFSAERPKGSFSTLEIQRTEQGDSAMYLCASSLAASSYNSPLHFGNGTRLTVT.

This clonotype was picked up many times. The J gene is TRBJ1-3, the V gene TRBV7-6, with D unclear. The CDR3 runs 13 residues. Germline lookup yields CDR1 SGHVS and CDR2 FNYEAQ. V gave up 1 base and J gave up 5 bases, with 6 bases separating them. In nucleotides, the CDR3 is TGTGCCAGCAGCTTAGGGCAGAGAAACACCATATATTTT. Translated: CASSLGQRNTIYF.

In this sample, this clonotype turned up many times. DNA for the CDR3: TGTGCCAGCAGCTCGGACGCCGTGGGCACAGATACGCAGTATTTT. This sequence encodes CASSSDAVGTDTQYF. The J gene is TRBJ2-3, the V gene TRBV5-6; D not resolved. The V gene lost 3 bases and the J gene lost 1 base, with 12 bases spanning the gap. The CDR3 loop spans 15 amino acids. CDR1 SGHDT and CDR2 YYEEEE come from the germline V gene.

V gene TRBV20-1 combines with J gene TRBJ1-1; no reliable D call. Germline assignment: CDR1 DFQATT and CDR2 SNEGSKA (reference sequence). The CDR3 spans 11 residues. V was pared by 5 bases and J by 4 bases, with 8 bases between. The DNA of the CDR3 is TGCAGTGCTGCTCGAGTCACTGAAGCTTTCTTT. Encoded protein: CSAARVTEAFF.

The chain employs TRBV13 and TRBJ2-7; 10 bases fit TRBD1. V was clipped by 4 bases and J by 3 bases; unmatched bases: 9. The CDR3 totals 16 residues. Germline CDR1 and CDR2: PRHDT and FYEKMQ (reference sequence). Written as DNA, the CDR3 is TGTGCCAGCAGCTCTTTCCCGGGACAGGGGTACTACGAGCAGTACTTC. Its translation: CASSSFPGQGYYEQYF. The complete variable domain, with remaining parts taken from reference TRBV13 and TRBJ2-7, reads AAGVIQSPRHLIKEKRETATLKCYPIPRHDTVYWYQQGPGQDPQFLISFYEKMQSDKGSIPDRFSAQQFSDYHSELNMSSLELGDSALYFCASSSFPGQGYYEQYFGPGTRLTVT.

As concerns this clonotype: A much larger clone lies one base from this, so it may be a read error. This rearrangement joins TRBV20-1 to TRBJ2-7; D gene ambiguous. The ends were cut back, 3 bases at V and 5 bases at J, with 14 bases in the middle. The CDR3 length is 13 residues. Germline loops: CDR1 DFQATT, CDR2 SNEGSKA (reference sequence). The CDR3 nucleotides are TGCAGTGCTAGGGCTGCTAGGACCAACGAGCAGTACTTC. Its translation: CSARAARTNEQYF.

This clonotype was counted ten times or more. The chain couples TRBV4-1 to TRBJ1-2, with a possible D match to TRBD1 (6 bases). Germline CDR1 reads MGHRA; CDR2 reads YSYEKL. Trimming removed 3 bases from V and 4 bases from J, with 12 bases in between. The CDR3 totals 14 residues. The CDR3 loop is CASSQEQGAYGYTF. In DNA, the CDR3 is TGCGCCAGCAGCCAGGAACAGGGAGCCTATGGCTACACCTTC.

This clonotype was seen ten or more times. The gene calls are TRBV7-7 and TRBJ2-3, with D perhaps matching TRBD1 or TRBD2 (6 bases each). Trimming took off 1 base at V and 1 base at J, with 9 bases between the two ends. Germline CDR1 is SSHAT and CDR2 is FNYEAQ (reference sequence). CDR3 length: 15 amino acids. Here the CDR3 DNA reads TGTGCCAGCAGCTTAGGGGGGGCACGCACAGATACGCAGTATTTT. Translating it yields CASSLGGARTDTQYF.

By share, this clonotype ranks as medium-sized. V and J are TRBV5-1 and TRBJ2-3; unclear D gene. V was shortened by 3 bases and J by 0 bases, with 14 bases between the two germline ends. CDR1 is SGHRS, CDR2 YFSETQ, per germline. The CDR3 covers 16 residues. CDR3 in DNA: TGCGCCAGCAGCTCCACTGGGCCCCCTAGCACAGATACGCAGTATTTT. This codes for CASSSTGPPSTDTQYF.

This clonotype occurred many times. CDR3 sequence reads: CASRPGTGSSQPQHF. In DNA, the CDR3 is TGCGCCAGCAGGCCCGGGACAGGGTCTAGTCAGCCCCAGCATTTT. The gene calls are TRBV5-1 and TRBJ1-5; TRBD1 matches 9 bases. The germline CDR1 and CDR2 sequences are SGHRS and YFSETQ. This CDR3 has 15 amino acids. The V and J ends lost 5 bases and 6 bases, in that order; junction bases with no gene match: 9.

This clonotype has at least ten counts. The chain couples TRBV7-2 to TRBJ2-1, with TRBD1 as a possible D gene (5 bases). There are 12 residues in the CDR3. In germline, CDR1 is SGHTA, CDR2 FQGNSA. Trimming shortened V by 2 bases and J by 9 bases, and 8 bases separated the two germline ends. CDR3 sequence (DNA): TGTGCCAGCAGCTTATGGGGCCGTGAGCAGTTCTTC. Protein sequence: CASSLWGREQFF.

This chain joins TRBV4-2 and TRBJ2-7; D not certain. The CDR3 sequence is 14 residues long. Germline CDR1 LGHNA, CDR2 YNFKEQ. Trimming removed 10 bases at V and 1 base at J, with 17 bases between. The CDR3 reads CAMGPGLGSYEQYF. In nucleotides, the CDR3 is TGTGCCATGGGCCCCGGGCTCGGTTCCTACGAGCAGTACTTC.

This clonotype was detected ten times or more. The chain uses TRBV5-1 and TRBJ1-4, with D possibly TRBD1 on 5 matching bases. V lost 5 bases to trimming and J lost 6 bases, with 17 bases between them. The CDR3 spans 15 residues. Germline V gene data show CDR1 as SGHRS and CDR2 as YFSETQ. CDR3 in amino acids: CASRAGGTRDEKLFF. CDR3 bases: TGCGCCAGCAGGGCCGGGGGGACTCGGGATGAAAAACTGTTTTTT.

A remark on this clonotype: The junction departs from the called germline gene at one end, perhaps through a read error. The chain has TRBV12-3 or TRBV12-4 and TRBJ1-1; a weak D match, TRBD1 (6 bases). The CDR3 covers 19 residues. The CDR3 region is CAISLGGRGWGGMNTEAFF. CDR3 nucleotide sequence: TGTGCCATCAGTTTAGGGGGGAGGGGGTGGGGAGGAATGAACACTGAAGCTTTCTTT.

The chain uses TRBV6-4 and TRBJ2-1; maybe TRBD2 (6 bases). CDR1 MRHNA and CDR2 SNTAGT come from the germline V gene. V was cut by 6 bases and J by 5 bases, with 11 bases left in between. The CDR3 runs 13 residues. In DNA, the CDR3 is TGTGCCAGCAGCCCGGGACTTAACAATGAGCAGTTCTTC. It specifies CASSPGLNNEQFF.

This clonotype came up many times. The chain joins TRBV10-2 to TRBJ1-4; no reliable D call. This CDR3 is built from 14 residues. With 4 bases removed from V and 5 bases from J, the gap between germline ends came to 11 bases. Germline CDR1 and CDR2: WSHSY and SAAADI. The CDR3 reads CASSVKGKNEKLFF. Here the CDR3 DNA reads TGCGCCAGCAGTGTCAAGGGAAAAAATGAAAAACTGTTTTTT.

This clonotype was counted many times. The chain combines TRBV20-1 with TRBJ1-2; D may be TRBD1 (6 bases). Germline CDR1 DFQATT, CDR2 SNEGSKA (reference sequence). The CDR3 length is 17 residues. V lost 3 bases and J lost 6, with 26 bases in between. The CDR3 bases are TGCAGTGCTAGGGCCTGGCGTCAGGGGCCGCGCGGGCATGGCTACACCTTC. Amino acids: CSARAWRQGPRGHGYTF.

This chain joins TRBV7-2 and TRBJ1-5, with D maybe TRBD1 (5 bases). Germline lookup yields CDR1 SGHTA and CDR2 FQGNSA. V was clipped by 6 bases and J by 6 bases, with 12 bases between them. The CDR3 consists of 13 residues. This CDR3 reads CASSRGRAQPQHF. The CDR3 DNA reads as TGTGCCAGCAGTCGGGGGAGGGCTCAGCCCCAGCATTTT.

This clonotype has a count of ten or more. J is TRBJ2-7 and V is TRBV12-3 or TRBV12-4; D is ambiguous. There are 16 residues in the CDR3. V lost 4 bases and J 0 bases, leaving 16 bases between the germline ends. CDR3 DNA: TGTGCCAGCAGTTCCGACATCGACGGGCGCTCCTACGAGCAGTACTTC. Translation gives CASSSDIDGRSYEQYF.

This clonotype was counted only a few times. The chain has TRBV28 and TRBJ2-2, with 7 positions matching TRBD2. The germline CDR1 and CDR2 sequences are MDHEN and SYDVKM. J gave up 5 bases and V 7 bases, and 13 bases lay outside the gene matches. This CDR3 is built from 16 residues. The CDR3: CASTPREGFGTGELFF. The DNA of the CDR3 is TGTGCCAGCACCCCCAGGGAGGGGTTCGGTACCGGGGAGCTGTTTTTT.

In regard to this clonotype: This may arise from a read error, as a much more abundant clone is one base away. In DNA, the CDR3 is TGTGCCAGCAGCCCCACTTGGGGCAGTAATCAGCCCCAGCATTTT. It yields the protein CASSPTWGSNQPQHF. The rearrangement uses TRBV3-1 and TRBJ1-5; D might be TRBD1 (5 bases). The germline V gene has CDR1 LGHDT and CDR2 YNNKEL (reference sequence). V was shortened by 4 bases and J by 4 bases, with 14 bases between the two germline ends. This CDR3 comprises 15 residues.

In its sample, this clonotype was seen many times. The V gene is TRBV7-2, the J gene TRBJ2-7; possibly TRBD2 for D (5 bases). Per the germline V gene, CDR1 is SGHTA and CDR2 is FQGNSA. The CDR3 sequence is 14 residues long. The V gene lost 1 base and the J gene lost 8 bases, with 15 bases spanning the gap. CDR3 sequence reads: CASSLVIRSGKQYF. The CDR3 nucleotides read TGTGCCAGCAGCTTAGTTATTAGATCGGGGAAGCAGTACTTC.

In regard to this clonotype: This may stem from a read error, because a much larger clone lies one nucleotide away. This chain uses TRBV5-1 with TRBJ1-2, with TRBD1 as a possible D gene (6 bases). The germline gives CDR1 SGHRS, CDR2 YFSETQ. This CDR3 is 12 amino acids long. CDR3 coding DNA: TGCGCCAGCACCTTGGACAGCTATGGCGACACCTTC. It is translated as CASTLDSYGDTF.

There are many counts of this clonotype. V and J are TRBV28 and TRBJ1-2, with 9 bases lining up with TRBD1. The junction had 17 bases not matched to a gene; V was cut back by 5 bases and J by 7 bases. The germline CDR1 and CDR2 sequences are MDHEN and SYDVKM. The CDR3 has 17 residues. CDR3 sequence: CASSADRGFEKGSGYTF. The CDR3, as DNA: TGTGCCAGCAGTGCGGACAGGGGCTTCGAAAAAGGTTCTGGCTACACCTTC.

This clonotype was detected many times. The chain carries TRBV6-6 and TRBJ2-7, with a tentative D call TRBD1 (5 bases). CDR1 is MNHNY, CDR2 SVGAGI, per germline (reference sequence). Between the trimmed V and J ends, which lost 5 bases and 1 base, there was a span of 9 bases. The CDR3 has 13 amino acids. The CDR3 DNA is TGTGCCAGCAGTCAGGGTAATTCCTACGAGCAGTACTTC. Protein sequence: CASSQGNSYEQYF.